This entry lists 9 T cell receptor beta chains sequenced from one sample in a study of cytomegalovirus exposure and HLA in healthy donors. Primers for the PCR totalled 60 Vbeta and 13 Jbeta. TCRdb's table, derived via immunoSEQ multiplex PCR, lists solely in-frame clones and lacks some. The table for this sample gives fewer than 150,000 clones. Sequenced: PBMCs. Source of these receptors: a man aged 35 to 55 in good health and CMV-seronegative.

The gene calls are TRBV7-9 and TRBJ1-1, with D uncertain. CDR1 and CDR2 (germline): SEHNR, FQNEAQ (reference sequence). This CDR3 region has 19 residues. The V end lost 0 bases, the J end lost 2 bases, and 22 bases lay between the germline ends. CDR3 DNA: TGTGCCAGCAGCTTAGCCTATGGACTGATCCCTACCTTAAACACTGAAGCTTTCTTT. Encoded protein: CASSLAYGLIPTLNTEAFF.

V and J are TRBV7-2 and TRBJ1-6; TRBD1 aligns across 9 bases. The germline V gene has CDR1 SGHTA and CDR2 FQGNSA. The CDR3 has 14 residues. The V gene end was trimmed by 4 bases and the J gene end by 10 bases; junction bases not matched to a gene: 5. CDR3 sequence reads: CASSSGTGNSPLHF. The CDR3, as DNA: TGTGCCAGCAGCTCCGGGACAGGGAACTCACCCCTCCACTTT. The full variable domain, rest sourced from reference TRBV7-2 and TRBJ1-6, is GAGVSQSPSNKVTEKGKDVELRCDPISGHTALYWYRQSLGQGLEFLIYFQGNSAPDKSGLPSDRFSAERTGGSVSTLTIQRTQQEDSAVYLCASSSGTGNSPLHFGNGTRLTVT.

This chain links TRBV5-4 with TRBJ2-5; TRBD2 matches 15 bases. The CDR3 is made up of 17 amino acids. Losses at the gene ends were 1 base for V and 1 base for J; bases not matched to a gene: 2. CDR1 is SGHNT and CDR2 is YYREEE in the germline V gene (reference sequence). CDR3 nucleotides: TGTGCCAGCAGCTTGTCGGGACTAGCGGGGGGCCAAGAGACCCAGTACTTC. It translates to CASSLSGLAGGQETQYF.

The CDR3 protein is CASSAGTGKETQYF. Written as DNA, the CDR3 is TGCGCCAGCAGCGCCGGGACAGGCAAAGAGACCCAGTACTTC. V usage is TRBV5-1 and J usage is TRBJ2-5, with TRBD1 matching over 8 bases. The CDR3 covers 14 residues. Germline-derived CDR1 and CDR2 are SGHRS and YFSETQ. The junction had 5 bases not matched to a gene; V was cut back by 4 bases and J by 3 bases.

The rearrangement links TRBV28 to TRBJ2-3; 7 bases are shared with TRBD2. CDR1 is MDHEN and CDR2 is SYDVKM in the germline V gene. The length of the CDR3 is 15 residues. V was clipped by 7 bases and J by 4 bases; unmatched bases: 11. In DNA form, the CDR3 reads TGTGCCAGCATCACTCGGACTAGTCGTGCAGATACGCAGTATTTT. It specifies CASITRTSRADTQYF.

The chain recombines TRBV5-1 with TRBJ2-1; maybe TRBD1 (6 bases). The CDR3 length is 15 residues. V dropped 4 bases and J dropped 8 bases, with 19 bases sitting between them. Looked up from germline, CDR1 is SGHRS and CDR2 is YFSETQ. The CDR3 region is CASSPGQWEDDEQFF. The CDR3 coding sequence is TGCGCCAGCAGCCCCGGACAGTGGGAAGACGATGAGCAGTTCTTC. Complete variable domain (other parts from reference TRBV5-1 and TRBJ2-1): KAGVTQTPRYLIKTRGQQVTLSCSPISGHRSVSWYQQTPGQGLQFLFEYFSETQRNKGNFPGRFSGRQFSNSRSEMNVSTLELGDSALYLCASSPGQWEDDEQFFGPGTRLTVL.

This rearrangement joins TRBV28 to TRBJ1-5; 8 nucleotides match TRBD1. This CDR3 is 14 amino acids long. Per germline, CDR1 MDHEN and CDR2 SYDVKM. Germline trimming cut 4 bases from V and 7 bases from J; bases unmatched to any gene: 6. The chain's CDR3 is CASSSGGRFQPQHF. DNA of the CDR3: TGTGCCAGCAGTTCAGGGGGCAGGTTCCAGCCCCAGCATTTT.

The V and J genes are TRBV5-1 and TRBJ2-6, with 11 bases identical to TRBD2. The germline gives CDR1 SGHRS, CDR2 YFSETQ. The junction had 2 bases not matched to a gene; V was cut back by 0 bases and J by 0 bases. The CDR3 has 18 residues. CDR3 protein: CASSLAGTSGSGANVLTF. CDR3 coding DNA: TGCGCCAGCAGCTTGGCCGGGACTAGCGGCTCTGGGGCCAACGTCCTGACTTTC.

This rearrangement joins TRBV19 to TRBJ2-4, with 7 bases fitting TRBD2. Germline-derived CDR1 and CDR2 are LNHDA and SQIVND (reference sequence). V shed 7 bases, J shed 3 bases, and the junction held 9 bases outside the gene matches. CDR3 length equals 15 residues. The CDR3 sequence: CASTPRGEGKNIQYF. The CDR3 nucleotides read TGTGCCAGTACCCCCCGGGGGGAGGGCAAAAACATTCAGTACTTC.